The 21 T cell receptor beta chains in this list originate from one sample, sequenced in a study of T-cell reconstitution after alpha-beta-depleted transplantation in children. As it was prepared, the TCRbeta library received unique molecular identifiers. TCRdb reprocessed the PCR reads via MiXCR and lists one record per CDR3 protein. The sample records tens of thousands of distinct CDR3 sequences, around 50% being singletons. The sample in question was peripheral blood, obtained before TCRalphabeta/CD19-depleted stem cell transplant. The receptors derive from a boy under three years old with SCID, due to receive a stem cell transplant.

This clonotype was counted between two and nine times. The chain's CDR3 is CSAAPGPSWGGYTF. The CDR3 bases are TGCAGTGCTGCCCCGGGGCCAAGTTGGGGTGGCTACACCTTC. The chain is built from TRBV20-1 and TRBJ1-2; perhaps TRBD1 as D (5 bases). Germline-derived CDR1 and CDR2 are DFQATT and SNEGSKA (reference sequence). The CDR3 is 14 residues long. V lost 5 bases, J lost 7 bases, and 20 bases lay in between.

The V and J genes are TRBV2 and TRBJ2-5; TRBD2 matches 10 bases. Germline V lookup: CDR1 SNHLY, CDR2 FYNNEI. Trimming took 6 bases from V and 6 from J; bases not matched to a gene: 7. This CDR3 has 14 residues. CDR3 coding DNA: TGTGCCAGCAGCGAGCGGGGGGGCCCGAAGACCCAGTACTTC. Translating gives CASSERGGPKTQYF. Drawing the rest from reference TRBV2 and TRBJ2-5, the complete variable domain is EPEVTQTPSHQVTQMGQEVILRCVPISNHLYFYWYRQILGQKVEFLVSFYNNEISEKSEIFDDQFSVERPDGSNFTLKIRSTKLEDSAMYFCASSERGGPKTQYFGPGTRLLVL.

The chain recombines TRBV5-1 with TRBJ2-1; tentatively, D is TRBD2 (6 bases). With 4 bases removed from V and 5 bases from J, the gap between germline ends came to 22 bases. Germline V lookup: CDR1 SGHRS, CDR2 YFSETQ. The CDR3 runs 17 residues. CDR3 nucleotides: TGCGCCAGCAGCCCGGGAGTTCCCAGAGACAATCACAATGAGCAGTTCTTC. Translation: CASSPGVPRDNHNEQFF.

This clonotype came up a few times. The junction does not match germline at one end; this may be a read error. This chain joins TRBV7-2 and TRBJ2-5; 11 bases match TRBD2. CDR1 and CDR2 from the germline V gene are SGHTA and FQGNSA. The CDR3 covers 15 residues. The DNA for the CDR3 is TGTGCCAGCAGCATAGCGGGGGGGCCTAGGGAGACCCAGTACTTC. As protein: CASSIAGGPRETQYF.

This chain uses TRBV7-7 with TRBJ2-3; 7 bases match TRBD2. The CDR3 runs to 15 residues. The V and J ends lost 5 bases and 2 bases, in that order; junction bases with no gene match: 7. CDR1 and CDR2 from the germline V gene are SSHAT and FNYEAQ (reference sequence). Written as DNA, the CDR3 is TGTGCCAGCAGCCCCGTTCGGGGGGACACAGATACGCAGTATTTT. Amino acids: CASSPVRGDTDTQYF.

V and J are TRBV20-1 and TRBJ2-7, with no clear D. V lost 2 bases to trimming and J lost 0 bases, with 5 bases between them. CDR1 and CDR2 (germline): DFQATT, SNEGSKA (reference sequence). There are 12 residues in the CDR3. The CDR3 coding sequence is TGCAGTGCTAGACAGAACTCCTACGAGCAGTACTTC. Translation gives CSARQNSYEQYF.

The rearrangement joins TRBV9 to TRBJ1-1; possible D gene TRBD1, 5 bases. The CDR3 sequence is 16 residues long. Per the germline V gene, CDR1 is SGDLS and CDR2 is YYNGEE. The V end lost 0 bases, the J end lost 0 bases, and 12 bases lay between the germline ends. DNA for the CDR3: TGTGCCAGCAGCGTAGAAGGGGATTACATGAACACTGAAGCTTTCTTT. This sequence encodes CASSVEGDYMNTEAFF.

The chain uses TRBV12-3 or TRBV12-4 and TRBJ2-7; D gene unclear. The germline V and J ends were trimmed by 6 bases and 4 bases, with 10 bases remaining between them. The CDR3 loop spans 12 amino acids. In nucleotides, the CDR3 is TGTGCCAGCAGCCGACAACGATACGAGCAGTACTTC. It yields the protein CASSRQRYEQYF.

Concerning this clonotype itself: A read error may produce the germline difference seen at one junction end. The chain links TRBV12-5 to TRBJ2-1; maybe TRBD2 (7 bases). Germline CDR1 reads LGHNT; CDR2 reads FRNRAP. This CDR3 region has 17 residues. CDR3 region: CASGLVSGGLPYNERFF. In DNA, the CDR3 is TGTGCTAGTGGTTTGGTATCCGGGGGGCTCCCCTACAATGAGCGGTTCTTC.

This chain joins TRBV18 and TRBJ2-7, with a tentative D call TRBD2 (5 bases). CDR3 length: 13 amino acids. The germline CDR1 and CDR2 sequences are KGHSH and LQKENI. Deletions cut 3 bases from V and 3 bases from J, with 9 bases between. Here the CDR3 DNA reads TGTGCCAGCTCACCCGGGATAAACTACGAGCAGTACTTC. Its protein product is CASSPGINYEQYF. The full variable domain, completed using reference TRBV18 and TRBJ2-7, is NAGVMQNPRHLVRRRGQEARLRCSPMKGHSHVYWYRQLPEEGLKFMVYLQKENIIDESGMPKERFSAEFPKEGPSILRIQQVVRGDSAAYFCASSPGINYEQYFGPGTRLTVT.

The gene calls are TRBV20-1 and TRBJ2-1; TRBD2 matches at 8 bases. Trimming removed 5 bases from V and 6 bases from J; junction bases left unmatched: 6. Germline CDR1 and CDR2: DFQATT and SNEGSKA (reference sequence). CDR3 length equals 13 residues. In nucleotides, the CDR3 is TGCAGTGCTTTTAGGGCGGGGGGCAATGAGCAGTTCTTC. Translated: CSAFRAGGNEQFF.

The chain combines TRBV7-9 with TRBJ2-3; 8 bases map to TRBD2. Trimming cost V 8 bases and J 4 bases; bases outside gene matches: 8. Looked up from germline, CDR1 is SEHNR and CDR2 is FQNEAQ (reference sequence). The CDR3 totals 14 residues. CDR3 sequence reads: CASSRAGDADTQYF. The CDR3, as DNA: TGTGCCAGCTCTAGAGCGGGGGATGCAGATACGCAGTATTTT. Supplemented by reference TRBV7-9 and TRBJ2-3, the full variable domain reads DTGVSQNPRHKITKRGQNVTFRCDPISEHNRLYWYRQTLGQGPEFLTYFQNEAQLEKSRLLSDRFSAERPKGSFSTLEIQRTEQGDSAMYLCASSRAGDADTQYFGPGTRLTVL.

This rearrangement joins TRBV5-6 to TRBJ2-1; 8 bases match TRBD1. There are 14 residues in the CDR3. CDR1 and CDR2 from the germline V gene are SGHDT and YYEEEE. J gave up 7 bases and V 1 base, and 4 bases lay outside the gene matches. CDR3 nucleotides: TGTGCCAGCAGCTTGAGCACAGGGGGTAATGAGCAGTTCTTC. As protein: CASSLSTGGNEQFF. The whole variable domain, remainder taken from reference TRBV5-6 and TRBJ2-1, is DAGVTQSPTHLIKTRGQQVTLRCSPKSGHDTVSWYQQALGQGPQFIFQYYEEEERQRGNFPDRFSGHQFPNYSSELNVNALLLGDSALYLCASSLSTGGNEQFFGPGTRLTVL.

The gene calls are TRBV7-3 and TRBJ2-7, with 9 bases that match TRBD1. This CDR3 is 14 amino acids long. V trimming: 0 bases; J trimming: 5 bases; junction bases outside the gene matches: 2. Germline V CDR1 and CDR2: SGHTA, FQGTGA. DNA of the CDR3: TGTGCCAGCAGCTTAACACAGGGGGCTCACGAGCAGTACTTC. Protein sequence: CASSLTQGAHEQYF.

V and J are TRBV7-2 and TRBJ2-5; perhaps TRBD2 as D (5 bases). Germline lookup yields CDR1 SGHTA and CDR2 FQGNSA. The CDR3 is 14 residues long. V was clipped by 5 bases and J by 0 bases, with 10 bases between them. The CDR3 spells CASSVGGYQETQYF. The CDR3 DNA reads TGTGCCAGCAGCGTGGGCGGGTACCAAGAGACCCAGTACTTC. Variable domain in full (rest from reference TRBV7-2 and TRBJ2-5): GAGVSQSPSNKVTEKGKDVELRCDPISGHTALYWYRQSLGQGLEFLIYFQGNSAPDKSGLPSDRFSAERTGGSVSTLTIQRTQQEDSAVYLCASSVGGYQETQYFGPGTRLLVL.

Worth noting for this clonotype: No conserved phenylalanine or tryptophan ends this CDR3, so it is likely a read error. The genes are TRBV12-3 or TRBV12-4 and TRBJ2-7; a possible D gene is TRBD1 (7 bases). The ends were cut back, 6 bases at V and 4 bases at J, with 19 bases in the middle. This CDR3 has 15 residues. The CDR3: CASRSGTAEGYEQYL. CDR3 nucleotide sequence: TGTGCCAGCAGATCCGGGACAGCGGAGGGATACGAGCAGTACTTA.

The rearrangement links TRBV12-3 or TRBV12-4 to TRBJ1-1; D is ambiguous. The CDR3 spans 14 residues. The V end was cut by 5 bases, the J end by 0 bases, with 10 bases between. The CDR3 nucleotides are TGTGCCAGCAGTAGGAGCTTGATGAACACTGAAGCTTTCTTT. Translated: CASSRSLMNTEAFF.

This sequence joins TRBV7-9 and TRBJ1-1, with D maybe TRBD1 (5 bases). Trimming took off 0 bases at V and 5 bases at J, with 16 bases between the two ends. CDR1 and CDR2 (germline): SEHNR, FQNEAQ (reference sequence). The CDR3 totals 16 residues. The CDR3 nucleotides are TGTGCCAGCAGCTTAGCGTTTGGCAGGGCGGATACTGAAGCTTTCTTT. Encoded protein: CASSLAFGRADTEAFF.

The rearrangement uses TRBV20-1 and TRBJ2-7, with 11 bases identical to TRBD2. V was clipped by 0 bases and J by 4 bases; unmatched bases: 8. The CDR3 has 16 residues. CDR1 DFQATT and CDR2 SNEGSKA come from the germline V gene (reference sequence). Here the CDR3 reads CSARDGLAGGSYEQYF. The CDR3 DNA reads as TGCAGTGCTAGAGATGGCCTAGCGGGGGGCTCATACGAGCAGTACTTC.

The chain links TRBV12-3 or TRBV12-4 to TRBJ2-5; D might be TRBD1 or TRBD2, each matching 5 bases. The CDR3 is made up of 15 amino acids. The V end lost 8 bases, the J end lost 2 bases, and 18 bases lay between the germline ends. This CDR3 is CASGSGTQRQETQYF. The CDR3 DNA follows: TGTGCCAGCGGGTCCGGGACCCAAAGACAAGAGACCCAGTACTTC.

This clonotype was observed a few times. The rearrangement joins TRBV6-4 to TRBJ1-5; a weak D match, TRBD1 (6 bases). The CDR3 is made up of 14 amino acids. Germline V CDR1 and CDR2: MRHNA, SNTAGT. Trimming took 6 bases from V and 7 from J, leaving 16 bases between them. The DNA for the CDR3 is TGTGCCAGCAGCCTGACAGGAGAAGGACAGCCCCAGCATTTT. Its translation is CASSLTGEGQPQHF.